This T cell receptor beta chain was documented in a study of metastatic and nonmetastatic thyroid tumors. Looking at the study overall: Both malignant and benign thyroid patients supplied peripheral blood and tumor or nodule tissue samples, across which the repertoires of these patients were then compared. Study-wide findings and caveats: Patients with malignant thyroid tumors reportedly had significantly higher TCR beta diversity than those with benign nodules, in blood and tumor.

This clone was detected many times. Its antigen remains unknown. In the original analysis: CDR3 was compared across clinicopathological groups, and the resulting differences were used to build a distant-metastasis classifier for papillary thyroid cancer. TCRdb reanalyzed the PCR reads with MiXCR. In this record, the V and J calls reflect TCRdb's handling and not the investigators' own analysis. The data hold over 10,000 clones, with under 30% observed a single time. Trimming cost V 7 bases and J 3 bases, with 12 bases left between them. The germline CDR1 and CDR2 sequences are KGHSH and LQKENI. This CDR3 has 13 residues. Each patient came to thyroid surgery without any prior treatment (of any kind).

The sequenced sample was blood. The V and J genes are TRBV18 and TRBJ2-5, with a tentative D call TRBD2 (6 bases). This receptor was taken from a female donor with papillary thyroid cancer or a benign thyroid nodule (not recorded which). Some clones in this sample may be carry-over from other donors' samples. The CDR3 protein is CASLNRREETQYF. CDR3 DNA: TGTGCCAGCTTAAATAGGAGGGAAGAGACCCAGTACTTC.